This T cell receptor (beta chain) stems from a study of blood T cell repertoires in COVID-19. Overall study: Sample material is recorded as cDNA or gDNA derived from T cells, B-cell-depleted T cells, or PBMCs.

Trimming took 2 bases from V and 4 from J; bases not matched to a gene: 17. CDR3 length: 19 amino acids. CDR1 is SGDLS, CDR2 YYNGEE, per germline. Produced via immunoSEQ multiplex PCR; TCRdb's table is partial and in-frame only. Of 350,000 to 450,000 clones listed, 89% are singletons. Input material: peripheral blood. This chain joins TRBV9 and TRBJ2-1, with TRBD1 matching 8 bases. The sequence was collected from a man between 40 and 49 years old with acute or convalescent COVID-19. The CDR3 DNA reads TGTGCCAGCAGCGTGGCCCTGGACAGGGCAAAACCGGAATACAATGAGCAGTTCTTC. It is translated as CASSVALDRAKPEYNEQFF.